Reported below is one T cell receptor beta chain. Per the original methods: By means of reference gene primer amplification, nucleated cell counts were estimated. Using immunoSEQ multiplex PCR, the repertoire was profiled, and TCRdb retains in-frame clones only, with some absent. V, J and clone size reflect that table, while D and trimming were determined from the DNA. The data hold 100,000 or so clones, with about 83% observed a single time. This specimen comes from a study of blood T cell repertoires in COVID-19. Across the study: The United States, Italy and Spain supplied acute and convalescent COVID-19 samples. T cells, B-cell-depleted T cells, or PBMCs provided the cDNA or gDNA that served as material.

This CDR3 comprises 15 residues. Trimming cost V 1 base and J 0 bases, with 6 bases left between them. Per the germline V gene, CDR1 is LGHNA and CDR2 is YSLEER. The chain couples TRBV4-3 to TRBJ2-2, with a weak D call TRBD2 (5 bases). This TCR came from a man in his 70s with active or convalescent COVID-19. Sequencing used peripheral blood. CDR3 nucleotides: TGCGCCAGCAGCCAAGGAGCGGCGAACACCGGGGAGCTGTTTTTT. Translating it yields CASSQGAANTGELFF.